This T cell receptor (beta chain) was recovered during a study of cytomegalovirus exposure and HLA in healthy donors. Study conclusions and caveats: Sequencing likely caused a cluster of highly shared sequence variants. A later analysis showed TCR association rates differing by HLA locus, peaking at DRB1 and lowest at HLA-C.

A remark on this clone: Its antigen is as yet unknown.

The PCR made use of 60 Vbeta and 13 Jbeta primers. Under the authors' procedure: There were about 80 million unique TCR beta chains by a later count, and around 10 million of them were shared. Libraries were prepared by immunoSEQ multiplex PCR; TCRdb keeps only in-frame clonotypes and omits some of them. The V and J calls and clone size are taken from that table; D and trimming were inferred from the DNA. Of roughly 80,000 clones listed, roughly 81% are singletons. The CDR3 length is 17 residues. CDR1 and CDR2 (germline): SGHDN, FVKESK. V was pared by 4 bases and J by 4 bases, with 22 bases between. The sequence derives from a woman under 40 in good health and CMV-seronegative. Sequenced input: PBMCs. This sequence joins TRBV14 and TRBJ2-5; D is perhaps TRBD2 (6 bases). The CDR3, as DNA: TGTGCCAGCAGCCCAAAAAGACACGCGGGGAACTTAGAGACCCAGTACTTC. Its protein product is CASSPKRHAGNLETQYF.